This TCR beta chain was sequenced in a study of blood T cell repertoires in COVID-19 (dated by TCRdb to the early 2020s). General notes on the study: The collaborator samples originated in the United States, Italy and Spain and spanned the acute and convalescent phases of COVID-19. The material from the prospective study consisted of cDNA or gDNA derived from T cells, B-cell-depleted T cells, or PBMCs. Deeply sampled blood TCRbeta repertoires from subjects exposed to, actively infected with, or recovered from COVID-19 were included in the dataset. The repertoires were released in a freely available public database intended as a resource for research on the immune response to SARS-CoV-2. The samples were drawn from two sources: the first 160 participants of the ongoing ImmuneRACE study, and about 1,300 subjects contributed by 6 global collaborators. The sample metadata nearly always contained a de-identified subject ID, COVID-19 status, age in years and sex. Where available, HLA class I and class II types were taken from metadata supplied by the sample provider and were not determined by assay-based typing. The study at large found these results: Clinical and demographic metadata were provided uncurated, with the amount varying by source and participant.

Note on this clone: Its antigen is still unknown. Base qualities are missing; no much larger clone stands one base away.

Whole blood was collected in K2EDTA tubes by collaborating institutions according to the institutions' own protocols. For TCRbeta analysis, collaborators shipped samples in one of three forms: frozen whole blood, isolated PBMCs, or DNA extracted from either of those sample types. V lost 3 bases and J lost 4 bases; the stretch between them is 12 bases long. The CDR3 contains 15 residues, cysteine and phenylalanine counted. The entry retains the CDR3 DNA only, 45 bases that are in frame from base 1. CDR1 and CDR2 (SGHTA, FQGNSA) derive from the germline V gene. TCRbeta CDR3 regions were amplified from genomic DNA using the immunoSEQ Assay, a bias-controlled multiplex PCR. The study's own analysis went as follows. Nucleated cell counts per sample were estimated from amplification of reference gene primers within the assay. Sequence reads were collapsed and filtered to measure the absolute abundance of every unique TCRbeta CDR3 rearrangement. For each sample, productive Simpson clonality was calculated by taking the square root of Simpson's diversity index across productive rearrangements. TCRdb's version of the immuneACCESS table is confined to in-frame rearrangements and falls short of the full clone set. An unresolved V gene accounts for under half of the shortfall where checked; the remainder is of unknown origin. V, J and clone size were drawn from that table, and D and trimming were deduced from the DNA. Here the sample has some 120,000 clones; around 87% occur a single time. The ten largest clones capture roughly 3.6% of the sample.

Recombination joined TRBV7-2 with TRBJ1-4; possibly the D gene is TRBD1, per 6 matching bases. The sequence came from a woman between 55 and 75 years old with acute or convalescent COVID-19. The specimen was peripheral blood. CDR3 reads: CASSFWGLVNEKLFF. The nucleotides read TGTGCCAGCAGCTTTTGGGGGCTCGTTAATGAAAAACTGTTTTTT.